This T cell receptor beta chain derives from a study of blood T cell repertoires in COVID-19. TCRdb keeps only in-frame clones here, not all; method: immunoSEQ multiplex PCR. Of approximately 300,000 clones in the sample, roughly nine tenths are singletons; the top ten hold 5.2%. This CDR3 is 20 amino acids long. This clone was detected once. The clonotype comes from a man between 60 and 75 years old who had recovered from COVID-19. The genes are TRBV21-1 and TRBJ1-1. TRBV21-1 is a known pseudogene. The sequencing sample was made of PBMCs or T cells enriched from blood (not recorded which). The CDR3: CASSKGEKLWGGSLNTEAFF. CDR3 DNA sequence: TGTGCCAGCAGCAAAGGAGAGAAGCTTTGGGGGGGTTCGTTGAACACTGAAGCTTTCTTT.